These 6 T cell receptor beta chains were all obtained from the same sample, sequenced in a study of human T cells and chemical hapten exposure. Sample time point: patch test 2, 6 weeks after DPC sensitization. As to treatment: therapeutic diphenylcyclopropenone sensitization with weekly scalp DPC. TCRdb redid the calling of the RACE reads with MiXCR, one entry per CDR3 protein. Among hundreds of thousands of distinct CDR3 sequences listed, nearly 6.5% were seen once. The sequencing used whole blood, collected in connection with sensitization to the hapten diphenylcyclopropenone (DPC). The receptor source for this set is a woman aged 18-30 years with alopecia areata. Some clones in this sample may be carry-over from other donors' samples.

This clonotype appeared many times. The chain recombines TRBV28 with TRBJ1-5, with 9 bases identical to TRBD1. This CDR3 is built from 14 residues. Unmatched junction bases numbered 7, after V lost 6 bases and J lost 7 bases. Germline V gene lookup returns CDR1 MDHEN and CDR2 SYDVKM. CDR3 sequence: CASSTGQGKQPQHF. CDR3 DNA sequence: TGTGCCAGCAGCACCGGACAGGGGAAGCAGCCCCAGCATTTT.

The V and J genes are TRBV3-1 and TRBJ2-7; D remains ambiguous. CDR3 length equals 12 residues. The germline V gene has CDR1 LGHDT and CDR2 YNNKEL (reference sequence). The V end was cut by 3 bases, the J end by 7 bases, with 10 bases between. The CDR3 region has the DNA TGTGCCAGCAGCCAGGGGTTAAAGGAGCAGTACTTC. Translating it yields CASSQGLKEQYF.

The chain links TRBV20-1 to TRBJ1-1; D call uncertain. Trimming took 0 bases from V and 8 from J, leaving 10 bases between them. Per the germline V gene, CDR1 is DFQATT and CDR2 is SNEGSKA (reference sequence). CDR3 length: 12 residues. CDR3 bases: TGCAGTGCTAGAGATCGGGTGGTGGAAGCTTTCTTT. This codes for CSARDRVVEAFF.

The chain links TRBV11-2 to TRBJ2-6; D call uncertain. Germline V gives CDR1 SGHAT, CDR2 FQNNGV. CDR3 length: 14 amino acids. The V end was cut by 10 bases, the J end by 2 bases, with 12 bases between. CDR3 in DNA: TGTGCCACCACCCCGTCCGCTGGGGCCAACGTCCTGACTTTC. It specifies CATTPSAGANVLTF.

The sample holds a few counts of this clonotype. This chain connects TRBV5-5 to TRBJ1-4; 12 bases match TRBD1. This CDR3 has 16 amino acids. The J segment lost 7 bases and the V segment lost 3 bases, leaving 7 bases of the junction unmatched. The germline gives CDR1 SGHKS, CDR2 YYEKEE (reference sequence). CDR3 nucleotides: TGTGCCAGCAGCTCCGATCCGGGACAGGGGGCTGAAAAACTGTTTTTT. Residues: CASSSDPGQGAEKLFF.

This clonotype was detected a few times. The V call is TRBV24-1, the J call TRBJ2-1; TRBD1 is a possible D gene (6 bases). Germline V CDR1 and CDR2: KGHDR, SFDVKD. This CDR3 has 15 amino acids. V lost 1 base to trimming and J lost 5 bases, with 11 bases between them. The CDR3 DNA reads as TGTGCCACCAGTGATTTCGGGGACATCAACAATGAGCAGTTCTTC. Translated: CATSDFGDINNEQFF.